This TCR beta chain was captured by sequencing in a study of monozygotic twins with inflammatory bowel disease. Germline V gene data show CDR1 as MNHEY and CDR2 as SVGAGI. This CDR3 contains 12 residues. TCRdb reprocessed the 5' RACE reads, keeping one entry per CDR3 protein, no DNA. In all, the sample yields 170,000 or so distinct CDR3 sequences. A remark on this clonotype: What it binds is not known.

Study-wide points: Support was lacking for any single strong IBD-associated signal or clonotype. Patients with IBD had less TCRbeta diversity (inverse Simpson) than their healthy co-twins.

Per donor, approximately 2.3 ml of blood was collected and frozen. The sequenced material came from blood. This receptor was obtained from a human donor with ulcerative colitis or Crohn's disease, or a healthy co-twin of an affected twin (not recorded which). This chain connects TRBV6-5 to TRBJ1-5; lacking DNA, the TRBD1 call made by TCRdb goes unchecked. The CDR3 reads CASSSTGKAQHF.